One T cell receptor beta chain is described in this entry. These data originate in a study of T cell changes during pregnancy in multiple sclerosis. The repertoire was sequenced with immunoSEQ multiplex PCR; TCRdb's copy has only in-frame clones and lacks some. This table holds about 40,000 clones, 70% to 90% found once. Germline loops: CDR1 SGDLS, CDR2 YYNGEE. V was clipped by 4 bases and J by 2 bases; unmatched bases: 9. This CDR3 is 16 amino acids long. This receptor was identified in a female donor with multiple sclerosis, enrolled in a pregnancy study. The specimen comprised CD4+ T cells from peripheral blood mononuclear cells, sampled in the first trimester of pregnancy. V and J are TRBV9 and TRBJ2-3; 8 bases align to TRBD1. CDR3 protein: CASSSGGTGNTDTQYF. In DNA form, the CDR3 reads TGTGCCAGCAGCTCAGGGGGGACAGGTAACACAGATACGCAGTATTTT.